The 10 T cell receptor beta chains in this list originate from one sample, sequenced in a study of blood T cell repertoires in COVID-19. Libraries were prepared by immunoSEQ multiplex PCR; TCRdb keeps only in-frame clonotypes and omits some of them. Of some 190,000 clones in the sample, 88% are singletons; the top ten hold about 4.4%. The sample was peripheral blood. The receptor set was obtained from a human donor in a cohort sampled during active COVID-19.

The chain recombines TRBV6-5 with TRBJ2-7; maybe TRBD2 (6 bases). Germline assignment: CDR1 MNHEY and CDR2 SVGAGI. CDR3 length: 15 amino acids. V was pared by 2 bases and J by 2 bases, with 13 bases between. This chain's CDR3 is CASSYAGTGTYEQYF. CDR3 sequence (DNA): TGTGCCAGCAGTTACGCCGGGACTGGAACCTACGAGCAGTACTTC.

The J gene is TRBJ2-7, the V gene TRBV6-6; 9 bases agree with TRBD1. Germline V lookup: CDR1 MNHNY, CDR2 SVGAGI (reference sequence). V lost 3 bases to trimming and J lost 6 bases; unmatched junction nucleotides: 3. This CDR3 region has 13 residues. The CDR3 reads CASSYGTGFEQYF. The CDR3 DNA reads TGTGCCAGCAGTTATGGGACAGGGTTCGAGCAGTACTTC.

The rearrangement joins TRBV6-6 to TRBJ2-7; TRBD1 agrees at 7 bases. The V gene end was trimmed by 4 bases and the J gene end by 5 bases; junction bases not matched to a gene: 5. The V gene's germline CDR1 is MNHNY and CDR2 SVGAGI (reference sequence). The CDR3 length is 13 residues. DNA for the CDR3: TGTGCCAGCAGTTTCTTCGGACAGGACGAGCAGTACTTC. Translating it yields CASSFFGQDEQYF.

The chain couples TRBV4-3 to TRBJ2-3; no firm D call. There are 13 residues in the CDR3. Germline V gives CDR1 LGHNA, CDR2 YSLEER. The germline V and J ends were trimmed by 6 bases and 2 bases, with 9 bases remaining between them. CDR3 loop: CASSLAVTDTQYF. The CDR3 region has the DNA TGCGCCAGCAGTTTAGCTGTCACAGATACGCAGTATTTT.

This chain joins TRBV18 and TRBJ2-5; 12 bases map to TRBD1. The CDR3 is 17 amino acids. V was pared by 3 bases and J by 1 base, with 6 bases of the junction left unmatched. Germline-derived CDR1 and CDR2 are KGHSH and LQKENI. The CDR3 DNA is TGTGCCAGCTCACCTCTCGGGACAGGGGGCTTCCAAGAGACCCAGTACTTC. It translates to CASSPLGTGGFQETQYF.

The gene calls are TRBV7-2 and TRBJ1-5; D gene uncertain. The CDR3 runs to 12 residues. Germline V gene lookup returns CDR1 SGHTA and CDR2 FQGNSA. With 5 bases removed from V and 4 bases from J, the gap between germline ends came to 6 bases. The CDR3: CASSPTNQPQHF. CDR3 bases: TGTGCCAGCAGCCCCACTAATCAGCCCCAGCATTTT.

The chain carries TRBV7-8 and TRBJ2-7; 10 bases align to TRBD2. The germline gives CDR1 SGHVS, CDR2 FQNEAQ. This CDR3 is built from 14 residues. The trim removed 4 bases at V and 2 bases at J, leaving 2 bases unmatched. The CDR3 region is CASSSLAGAYEQYF. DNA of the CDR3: TGTGCCAGCAGCTCCCTAGCGGGGGCCTACGAGCAGTACTTC.

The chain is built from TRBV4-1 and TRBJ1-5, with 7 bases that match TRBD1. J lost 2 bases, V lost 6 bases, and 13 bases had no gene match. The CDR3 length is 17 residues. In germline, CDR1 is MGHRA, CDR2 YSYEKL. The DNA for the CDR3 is TGCGCCAGCAGGCAACGGAGGACAGGAATCGGCAATCAGCCCCAGCATTTT. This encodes CASRQRRTGIGNQPQHF.

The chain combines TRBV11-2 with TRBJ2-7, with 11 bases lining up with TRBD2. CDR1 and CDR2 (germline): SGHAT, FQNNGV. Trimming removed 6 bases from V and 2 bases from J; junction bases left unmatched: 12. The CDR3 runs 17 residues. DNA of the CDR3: TGTGCCAGCAGGGATGGGGCTAGCGGGAGGACCCCCTACGAGCAGTACTTC. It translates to CASRDGASGRTPYEQYF.

CDR3 bases: TGTGCCAGCAGCTACCGGGACAGGGAACGCGAGCAGTACTTC. The encoded protein is CASSYRDREREQYF. This chain connects TRBV5-5 to TRBJ2-7, with 9 bases that match TRBD1. The CDR3 is 14 residues long. V was pared by 3 bases and J by 6 bases, with 7 bases of the junction left unmatched. The germline gives CDR1 SGHKS, CDR2 YYEKEE (reference sequence).